This T cell receptor beta chain was sequenced in a study of cytomegalovirus exposure and HLA in healthy donors. CDR1 and CDR2 (germline): SEHNR, FQNEAQ (reference sequence). This CDR3 has 16 amino acids. V lost 1 base and J 4 bases, leaving 11 bases between the germline ends. Study results and caveats: Sequencing probably produced one cluster of sequence variants that were highly shared. Most TCR sequences were rare, but some public TCRs occurred in many donors.

This clone was detected a few times. Antigen: not known. With 60 Vbeta and 13 Jbeta primers, the PCR was carried out. Sequencing used immunoSEQ multiplex PCR; TCRdb keeps in-frame clones, though not all of them. Seen here are under 250,000 clones, roughly 80% observed once, and the top ten hold 2.5% to 3.5%. This rearrangement joins TRBV7-9 to TRBJ2-6; tentatively, D is TRBD2 (5 bases). This receptor was taken from a woman aged 35 to 49 in good health and CMV-seronegative. The material sequenced was PBMCs. As DNA, the CDR3 is TGTGCCAGCAGCTTAGTGCGGGCTTCCGGGGCCAACGTCCTGACTTTC. This gives the protein CASSLVRASGANVLTF.